This T cell receptor (beta chain) was sequenced in a study of blood T cell repertoires in COVID-19. Across the study: Nucleic acid was either cDNA or gDNA, and it came from T cells, B-cell-depleted T cells, or PBMCs.

CDR3 size: 15 residues. Deletions cut 1 base from V and 3 bases from J, with 13 bases between. Germline loops: CDR1 GTSNPN, CDR2 SVGIG (reference sequence). In the original analysis: The assay estimated nucleated cells by amplifying reference gene primers. The data were produced by immunoSEQ multiplex PCR, yet TCRdb's version contains in-frame clones alone and is incomplete. V and J calls and clone size come straight from that table; D and trimming were deduced from the DNA. This table has some 510,000 clones, around nine tenths appearing once. Participant age was roughly 18 to 89 years, and participants resided in about two dozen US areas. Recovered status applied to Cohort 3 donors who had two consecutive negative PCRs. It also applied to those with clearance or with symptom resolution.

The sample was PBMCs or T cells enriched from blood (not recorded which). The chain couples TRBV30 to TRBJ1-5, with a possible D match to TRBD1 (6 bases). This clonotype originated in a middle-aged woman who had recovered from COVID-19. The CDR3 here is CAWSADRPYNQPQHF. CDR3 coding DNA: TGTGCCTGGAGTGCAGACAGGCCCTACAATCAGCCCCAGCATTTT.